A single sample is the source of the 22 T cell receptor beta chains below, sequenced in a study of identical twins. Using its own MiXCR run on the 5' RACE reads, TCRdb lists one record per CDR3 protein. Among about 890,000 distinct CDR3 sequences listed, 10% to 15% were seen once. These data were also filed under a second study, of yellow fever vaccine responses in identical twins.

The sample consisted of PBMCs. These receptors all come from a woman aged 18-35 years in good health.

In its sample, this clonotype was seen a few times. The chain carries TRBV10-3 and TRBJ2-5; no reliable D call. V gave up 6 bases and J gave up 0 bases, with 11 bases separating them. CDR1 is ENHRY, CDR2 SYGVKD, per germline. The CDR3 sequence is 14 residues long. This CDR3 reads CAISKTANQETQYF. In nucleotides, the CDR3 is TGTGCCATCAGCAAAACAGCGAACCAAGAGACCCAGTACTTC.

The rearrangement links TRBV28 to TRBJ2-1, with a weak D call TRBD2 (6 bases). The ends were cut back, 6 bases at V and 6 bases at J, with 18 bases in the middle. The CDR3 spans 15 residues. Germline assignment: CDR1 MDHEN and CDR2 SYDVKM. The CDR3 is CASSIYRDSLNEQFF. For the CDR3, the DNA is TGTGCCAGCAGCATCTACCGGGACTCCCTCAATGAGCAGTTCTTC.

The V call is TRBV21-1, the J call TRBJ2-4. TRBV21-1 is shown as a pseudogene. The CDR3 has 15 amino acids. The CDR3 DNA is TGTGCCAGCCCTAGACGTAGACTAGCCAAAAACATTCAGTACTTC. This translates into CASPRRRLAKNIQYF.

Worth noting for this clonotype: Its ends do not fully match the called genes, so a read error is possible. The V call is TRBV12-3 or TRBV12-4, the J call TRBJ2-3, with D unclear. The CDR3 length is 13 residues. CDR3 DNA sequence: TGTGCCAGCACCCACGTGGTCACAGATACGCTGTATTTT. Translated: CASTHVVTDTLYF.

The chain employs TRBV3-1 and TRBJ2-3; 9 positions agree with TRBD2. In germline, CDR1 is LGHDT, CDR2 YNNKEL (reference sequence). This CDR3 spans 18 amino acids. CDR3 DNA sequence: TGTACCTGCAGTTCCCCGAACGGACTAGCGACCAGCACAGATACGCAGTATTTT. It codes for CTCSSPNGLATSTDTQYF.

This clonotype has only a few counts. The CDR3 DNA sequence: TGCAGTGCTGGGAAGAGAACAGGGGTAGGATACAATGAGCAGTTCTTC. Translated: CSAGKRTGVGYNEQFF. The chain has TRBV20-1 and TRBJ2-1, with 7 bases aligning to TRBD1. CDR3 length equals 16 residues. From germline, CDR1 is DFQATT and CDR2 SNEGSKA (reference sequence). Unmatched junction bases numbered 14, after V lost 5 bases and J lost 4 bases.

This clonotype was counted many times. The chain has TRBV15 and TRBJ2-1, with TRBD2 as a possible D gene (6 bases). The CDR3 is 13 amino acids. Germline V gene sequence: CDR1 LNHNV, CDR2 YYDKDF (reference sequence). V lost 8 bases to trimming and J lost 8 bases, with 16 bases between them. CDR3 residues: CATERRVGDEQFF. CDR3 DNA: TGTGCCACCGAGCGGAGGGTCGGGGATGAGCAGTTCTTC.

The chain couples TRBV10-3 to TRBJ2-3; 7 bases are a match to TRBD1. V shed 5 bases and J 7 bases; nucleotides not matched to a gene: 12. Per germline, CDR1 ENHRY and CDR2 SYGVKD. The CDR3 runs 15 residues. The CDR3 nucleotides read TGTGCCATCAGTCCTGGGGGACAGCGCATCCATACGCAGTATTTT. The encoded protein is CAISPGGQRIHTQYF.

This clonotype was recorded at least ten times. The CDR3 is CASMGSSEAFF. The CDR3 region has the DNA TGTGCCAGCATGGGCTCTTCTGAAGCTTTCTTT. This sequence joins TRBV2 and TRBJ1-1; no reliable D call. The CDR3 extends over 11 amino acids. Germline lookup yields CDR1 SNHLY and CDR2 FYNNEI. Deletions cut 7 bases from V and 6 bases from J, with 9 bases between.

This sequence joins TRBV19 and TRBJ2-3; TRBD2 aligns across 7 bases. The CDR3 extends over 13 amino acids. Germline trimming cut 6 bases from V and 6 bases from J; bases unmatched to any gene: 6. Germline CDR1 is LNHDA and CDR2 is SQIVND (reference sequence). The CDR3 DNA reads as TGTGCCAGTAGCATACTACTAGCGGATACGCAGTATTTT. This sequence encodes CASSILLADTQYF. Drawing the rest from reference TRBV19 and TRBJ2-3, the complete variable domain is DGGITQSPKYLFRKEGQNVTLSCEQNLNHDAMYWYRQDPGQGLRLIYYSQIVNDFQKGDIAEGYSVSREKKESFPLTVTSAQKNPTAFYLCASSILLADTQYFGPGTRLTVL.

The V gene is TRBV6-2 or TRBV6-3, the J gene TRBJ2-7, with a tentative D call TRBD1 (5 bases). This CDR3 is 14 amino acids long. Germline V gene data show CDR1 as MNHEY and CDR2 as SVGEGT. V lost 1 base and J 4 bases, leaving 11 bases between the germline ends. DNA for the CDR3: TGTGCCAGCAGTTACTATCAGGGTCGGTACGAGCAGTACTTC. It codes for CASSYYQGRYEQYF.

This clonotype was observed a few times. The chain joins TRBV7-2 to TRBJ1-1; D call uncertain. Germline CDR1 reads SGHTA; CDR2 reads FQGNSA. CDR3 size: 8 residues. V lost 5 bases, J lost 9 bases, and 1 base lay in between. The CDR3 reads CASSQAFF. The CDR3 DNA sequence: TGTGCCAGCAGCCAAGCTTTCTTT.

CDR3 DNA: TGCAGCGTTGAAGATCGGGGGACTAGCGGGAGGGAGCAGTACTTC. It specifies CSVEDRGTSGREQYF. V gene TRBV29-1 combines with J gene TRBJ2-7; 15 bases agree with TRBD2. With V trimmed by 0 bases and J by 7 bases, 4 bases remained unmatched. The CDR3 is made up of 15 amino acids. Germline V gene data show CDR1 as SQVTM and CDR2 as ANQGSEA.

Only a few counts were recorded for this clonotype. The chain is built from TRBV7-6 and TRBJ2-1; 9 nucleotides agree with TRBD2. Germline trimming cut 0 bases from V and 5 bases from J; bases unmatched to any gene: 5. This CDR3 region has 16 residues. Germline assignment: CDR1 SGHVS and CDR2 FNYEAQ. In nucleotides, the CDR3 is TGTGCCAGCAGCTTAGCGGCGGGAGGGCAAAACAATGAGCAGTTCTTC. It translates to CASSLAAGGQNNEQFF.

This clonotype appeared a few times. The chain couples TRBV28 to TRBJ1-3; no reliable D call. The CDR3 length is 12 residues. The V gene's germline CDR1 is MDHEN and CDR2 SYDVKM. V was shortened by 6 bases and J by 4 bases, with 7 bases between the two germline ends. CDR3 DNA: TGTGCCAGCAGACCGAAAGGAAACACCATATATTTT. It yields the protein CASRPKGNTIYF.

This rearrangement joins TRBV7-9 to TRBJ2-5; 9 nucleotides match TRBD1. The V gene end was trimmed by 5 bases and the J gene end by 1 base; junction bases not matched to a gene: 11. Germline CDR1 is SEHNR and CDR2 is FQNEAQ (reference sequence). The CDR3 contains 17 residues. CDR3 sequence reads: CASSNSRTGDFQETQYF. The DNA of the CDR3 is TGTGCCAGCAGCAACTCAAGGACAGGGGATTTCCAAGAGACCCAGTACTTC. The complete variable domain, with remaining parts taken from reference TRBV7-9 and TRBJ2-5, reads DTGVSQNPRHKITKRGQNVTFRCDPISEHNRLYWYRQTLGQGPEFLTYFQNEAQLEKSRLLSDRFSAERPKGSFSTLEIQRTEQGDSAMYLCASSNSRTGDFQETQYFGPGTRLLVL.

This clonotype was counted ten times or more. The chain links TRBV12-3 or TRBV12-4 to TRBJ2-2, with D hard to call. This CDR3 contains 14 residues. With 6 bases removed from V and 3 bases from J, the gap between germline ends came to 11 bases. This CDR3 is CASSQFVYTGELFF. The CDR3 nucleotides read TGTGCCAGCAGCCAGTTTGTGTACACCGGGGAGCTGTTTTTT.

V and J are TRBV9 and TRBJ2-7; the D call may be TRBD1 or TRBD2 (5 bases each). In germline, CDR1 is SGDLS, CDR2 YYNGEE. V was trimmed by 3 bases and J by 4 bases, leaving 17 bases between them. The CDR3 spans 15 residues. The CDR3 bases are TGTGCCAGCAGCGAACGGGACGGTCGCCCATACGAGCAGTACTTC. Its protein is CASSERDGRPYEQYF.

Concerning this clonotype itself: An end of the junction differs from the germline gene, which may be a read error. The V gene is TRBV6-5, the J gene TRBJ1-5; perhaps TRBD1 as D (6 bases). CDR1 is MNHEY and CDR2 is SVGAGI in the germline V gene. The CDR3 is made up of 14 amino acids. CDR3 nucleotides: TGTGTCAGCAGTTACCAGGGGTTGGGACAGCCCCAGCATTTT. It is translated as CVSSYQGLGQPQHF.

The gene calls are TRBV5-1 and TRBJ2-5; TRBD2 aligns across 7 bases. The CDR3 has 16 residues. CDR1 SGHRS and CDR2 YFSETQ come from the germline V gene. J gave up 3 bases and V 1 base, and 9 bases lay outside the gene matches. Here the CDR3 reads CASSLLGLAAEETQYF. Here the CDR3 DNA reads TGCGCCAGCAGCTTGCTCGGGCTAGCGGCGGAAGAGACCCAGTACTTC.

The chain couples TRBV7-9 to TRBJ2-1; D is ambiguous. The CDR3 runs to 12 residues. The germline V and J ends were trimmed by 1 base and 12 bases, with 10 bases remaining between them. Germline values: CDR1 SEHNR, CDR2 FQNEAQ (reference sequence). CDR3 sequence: CASSLGGPGQFF. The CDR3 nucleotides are TGTGCCAGCAGCTTAGGGGGTCCAGGGCAGTTCTTC.

The CDR3 DNA sequence: TGTGCTAGTGGTTTGTTTCCCGGGAATGAGCAGTTCTTC. It codes for CASGLFPGNEQFF. J is TRBJ2-1 and V is TRBV12-5; D uncertain. CDR1 LGHNT and CDR2 FRNRAP come from the germline V gene. The ends were cut back, 2 bases at V and 7 bases at J, with 9 bases in the middle. This CDR3 is built from 13 residues. The whole variable domain, remainder taken from reference TRBV12-5 and TRBJ2-1, is DARVTQTPRHKVTEMGQEVTMRCQPILGHNTVFWYRQTMMQGLELLAYFRNRAPLDDSGMPKDRFSAEMPDATLATLKIQPSEPRDSAVYFCASGLFPGNEQFFGPGTRLTVL.